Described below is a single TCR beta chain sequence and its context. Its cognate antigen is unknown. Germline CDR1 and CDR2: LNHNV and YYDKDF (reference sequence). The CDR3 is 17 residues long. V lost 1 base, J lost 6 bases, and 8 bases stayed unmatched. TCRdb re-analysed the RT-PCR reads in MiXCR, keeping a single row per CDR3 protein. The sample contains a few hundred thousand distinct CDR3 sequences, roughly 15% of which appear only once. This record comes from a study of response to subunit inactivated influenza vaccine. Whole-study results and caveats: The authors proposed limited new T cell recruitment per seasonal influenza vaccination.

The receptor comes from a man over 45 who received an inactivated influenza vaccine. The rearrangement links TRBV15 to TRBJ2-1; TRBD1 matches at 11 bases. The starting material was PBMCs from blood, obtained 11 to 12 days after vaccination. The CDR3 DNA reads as TGTGCCACCAGCAGAGCATCTCCGGGACAGGGGGGCAATGAGCAGTTCTTC. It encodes CATSRASPGQGGNEQFF.